The source of this T cell receptor (beta chain) is a study of blood T cell repertoires in COVID-19. The CDR3 is made up of 14 amino acids. Germline CDR1 reads MNHEY; CDR2 reads SMNVEV (reference sequence). V was pared by 2 bases and J by 2 bases, with 8 bases between. Sequencing used immunoSEQ multiplex PCR; TCRdb keeps in-frame clones, though not all of them. Of approximately 290,000 clones listed, approximately 85% are singletons. This clone was counted only a few times. This TCR derives from a woman in her twenties or thirties who had recovered from COVID-19. V gene TRBV27 combines with J gene TRBJ2-3; a weak D match, TRBD1 (5 bases). Sequencing used PBMCs or T cells enriched from blood (not recorded which). CDR3 sequence reads: CASSLRGTTDTQYF. CDR3 nucleotide sequence: TGTGCCAGCAGTTTAAGGGGCACCACAGATACGCAGTATTTT.